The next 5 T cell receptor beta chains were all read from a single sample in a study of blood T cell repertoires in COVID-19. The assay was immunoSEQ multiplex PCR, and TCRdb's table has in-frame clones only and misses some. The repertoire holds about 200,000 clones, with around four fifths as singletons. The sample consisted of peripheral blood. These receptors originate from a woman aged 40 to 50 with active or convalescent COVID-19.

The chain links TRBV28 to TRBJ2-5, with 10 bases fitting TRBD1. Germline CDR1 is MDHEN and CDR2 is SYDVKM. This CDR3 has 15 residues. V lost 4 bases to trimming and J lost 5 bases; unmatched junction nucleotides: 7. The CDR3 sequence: CASSSVTGGRETQYF. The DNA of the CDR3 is TGTGCCAGCAGTTCCGTGACAGGGGGCAGGGAGACCCAGTACTTC.

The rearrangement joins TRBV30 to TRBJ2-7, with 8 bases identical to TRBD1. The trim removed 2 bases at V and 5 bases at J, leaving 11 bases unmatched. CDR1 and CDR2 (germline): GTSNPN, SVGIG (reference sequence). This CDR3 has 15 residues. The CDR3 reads CAWSHQDREDNEQYF. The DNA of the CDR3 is TGTGCCTGGAGTCACCAGGACAGGGAAGATAACGAGCAGTACTTC.

CDR3 in amino acids: CASSVAGTSSYEQYF. The CDR3 DNA is TGTGCCAGTAGTGTCGCCGGGACTAGCTCCTACGAGCAGTACTTC. This chain links TRBV19 with TRBJ2-7; 8 bases agree with TRBD2. The CDR3 is 15 residues long. Germline V gene sequence: CDR1 LNHDA, CDR2 SQIVND (reference sequence). V dropped 5 bases and J dropped 0; count of bases not matched to a gene: 6. Drawing the rest from reference TRBV19 and TRBJ2-7, the complete variable domain is DGGITQSPKYLFRKEGQNVTLSCEQNLNHDAMYWYRQDPGQGLRLIYYSQIVNDFQKGDIAEGYSVSREKKESFPLTVTSAQKNPTAFYLCASSVAGTSSYEQYFGPGTRLTVT.

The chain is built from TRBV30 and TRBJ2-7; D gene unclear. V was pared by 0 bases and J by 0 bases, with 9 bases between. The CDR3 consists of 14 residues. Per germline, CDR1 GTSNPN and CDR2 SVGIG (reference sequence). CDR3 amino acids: CAWSVRRSSYEQYF. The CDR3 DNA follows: TGTGCCTGGAGTGTCCGCCGTAGCTCCTACGAGCAGTACTTC.

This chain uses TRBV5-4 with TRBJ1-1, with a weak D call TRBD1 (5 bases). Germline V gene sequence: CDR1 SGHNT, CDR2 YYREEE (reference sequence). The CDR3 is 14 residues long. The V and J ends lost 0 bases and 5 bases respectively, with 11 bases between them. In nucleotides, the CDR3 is TGTGCCAGCAGCTTGGAGGGGATCTGGACTGAAGCTTTCTTT. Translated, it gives CASSLEGIWTEAFF.